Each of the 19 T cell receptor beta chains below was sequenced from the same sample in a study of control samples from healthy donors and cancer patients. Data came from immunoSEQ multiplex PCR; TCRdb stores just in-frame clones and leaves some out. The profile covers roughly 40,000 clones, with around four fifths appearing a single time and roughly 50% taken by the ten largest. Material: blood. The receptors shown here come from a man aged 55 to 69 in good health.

The CDR3 region is CASSENLGGGNTIYF. Written as DNA, the CDR3 is TGTGCCAGCAGTGAAAATTTAGGGGGCGGAAACACCATATATTTT. This chain links TRBV6-1 with TRBJ1-3; 7 positions agree with TRBD1. V dropped 2 bases and J dropped 4; count of bases not matched to a gene: 5. The germline CDR1 and CDR2 sequences are MNHNS and SASEGT. This CDR3 contains 15 residues.

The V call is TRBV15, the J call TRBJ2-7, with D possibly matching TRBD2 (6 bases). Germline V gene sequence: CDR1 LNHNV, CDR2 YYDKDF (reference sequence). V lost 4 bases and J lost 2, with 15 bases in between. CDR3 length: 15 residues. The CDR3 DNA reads TGTGCCACCAGCATACTGGGAGGAGTAACCTACGAGCAGTACTTC. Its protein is CATSILGGVTYEQYF.

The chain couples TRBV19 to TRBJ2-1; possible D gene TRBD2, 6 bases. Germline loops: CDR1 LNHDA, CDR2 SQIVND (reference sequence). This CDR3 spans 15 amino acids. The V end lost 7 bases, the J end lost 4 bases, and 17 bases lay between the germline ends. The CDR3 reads CASTNHWGVYNEQFF. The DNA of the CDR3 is TGTGCCAGTACCAATCATTGGGGGGTTTACAATGAGCAGTTCTTC.

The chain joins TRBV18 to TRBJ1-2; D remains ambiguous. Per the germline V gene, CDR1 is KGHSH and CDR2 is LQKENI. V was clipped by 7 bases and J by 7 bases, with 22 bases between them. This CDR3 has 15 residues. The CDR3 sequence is CASFTTRGSPGGYTF. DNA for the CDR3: TGTGCCAGCTTCACCACAAGAGGAAGTCCAGGTGGCTACACCTTC.

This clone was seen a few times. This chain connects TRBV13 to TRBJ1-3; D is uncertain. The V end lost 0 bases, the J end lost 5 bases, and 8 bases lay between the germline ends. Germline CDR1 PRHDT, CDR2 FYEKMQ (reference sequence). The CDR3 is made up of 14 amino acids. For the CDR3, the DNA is TGTGCCAGCAGCTTAGGGGACGCACGAAACACCATATATTTT. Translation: CASSLGDARNTIYF. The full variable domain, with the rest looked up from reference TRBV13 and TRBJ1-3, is AAGVIQSPRHLIKEKRETATLKCYPIPRHDTVYWYQQGPGQDPQFLISFYEKMQSDKGSIPDRFSAQQFSDYHSELNMSSLELGDSALYFCASSLGDARNTIYFGEGSWLTVV.

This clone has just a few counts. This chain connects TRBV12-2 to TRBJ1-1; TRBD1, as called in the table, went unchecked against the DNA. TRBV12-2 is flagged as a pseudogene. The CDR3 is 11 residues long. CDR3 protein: CVTGKPTEAFF. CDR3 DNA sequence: TGTGTAACAGGGAAACCCACTGAAGCTTTCTTT.

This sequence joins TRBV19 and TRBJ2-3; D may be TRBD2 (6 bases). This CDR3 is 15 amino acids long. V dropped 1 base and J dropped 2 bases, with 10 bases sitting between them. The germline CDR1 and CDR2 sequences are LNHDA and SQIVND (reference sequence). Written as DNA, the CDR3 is TGTGCCAGTAGTATAGCGGGAGTTCTCACAGATACGCAGTATTTT. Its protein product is CASSIAGVLTDTQYF.

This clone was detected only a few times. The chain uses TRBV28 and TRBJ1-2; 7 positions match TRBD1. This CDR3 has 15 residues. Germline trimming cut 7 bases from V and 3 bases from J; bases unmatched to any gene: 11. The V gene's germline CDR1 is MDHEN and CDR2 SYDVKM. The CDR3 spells CASTDGRGPYYGYTF. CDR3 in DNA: TGTGCCAGCACCGATGGTAGGGGGCCCTACTATGGCTACACCTTC.

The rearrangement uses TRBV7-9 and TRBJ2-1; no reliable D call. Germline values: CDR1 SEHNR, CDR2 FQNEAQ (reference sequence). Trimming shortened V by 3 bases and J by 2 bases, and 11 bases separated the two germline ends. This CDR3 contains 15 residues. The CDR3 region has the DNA TGTGCCAGCAGCTTGGTCCCGGGCACCTACAATGAGCAGTTCTTC. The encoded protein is CASSLVPGTYNEQFF.

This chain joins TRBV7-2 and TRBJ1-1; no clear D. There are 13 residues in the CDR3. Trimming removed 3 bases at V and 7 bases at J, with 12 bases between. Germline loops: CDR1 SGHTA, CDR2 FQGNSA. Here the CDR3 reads CASSFSSRIEAFF. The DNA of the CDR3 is TGTGCCAGCAGCTTTTCGTCGCGGATTGAAGCTTTCTTT.

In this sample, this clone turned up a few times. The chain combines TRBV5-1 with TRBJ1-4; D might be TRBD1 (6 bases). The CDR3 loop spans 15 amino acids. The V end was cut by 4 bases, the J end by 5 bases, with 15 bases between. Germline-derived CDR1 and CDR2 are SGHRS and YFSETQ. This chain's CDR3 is CASSRPTGKNEKLFF. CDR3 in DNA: TGCGCCAGCAGCCGTCCAACAGGGAAAAATGAAAAACTGTTTTTT.

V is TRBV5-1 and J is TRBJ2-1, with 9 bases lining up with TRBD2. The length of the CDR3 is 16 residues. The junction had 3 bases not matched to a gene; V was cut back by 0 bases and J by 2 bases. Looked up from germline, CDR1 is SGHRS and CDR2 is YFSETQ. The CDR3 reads CASSLEASGTYNEQFF. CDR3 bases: TGCGCCAGCAGCTTGGAGGCTAGCGGGACCTACAATGAGCAGTTCTTC.

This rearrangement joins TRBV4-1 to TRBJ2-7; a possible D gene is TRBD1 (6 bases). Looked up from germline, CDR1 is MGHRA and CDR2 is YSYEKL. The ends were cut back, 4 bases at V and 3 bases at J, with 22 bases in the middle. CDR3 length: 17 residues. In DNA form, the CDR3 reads TGCGCCAGCAGCCGTGTCCCGGGCCCCGAAGGGGGCTACGAGCAGTACTTC. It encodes CASSRVPGPEGGYEQYF.

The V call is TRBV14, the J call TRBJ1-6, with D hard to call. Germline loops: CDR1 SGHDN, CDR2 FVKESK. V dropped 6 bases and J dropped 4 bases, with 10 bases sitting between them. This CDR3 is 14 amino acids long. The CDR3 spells CASSRASYNSPLHF. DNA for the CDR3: TGTGCCAGCAGTAGGGCCAGTTATAATTCACCCCTCCACTTT.

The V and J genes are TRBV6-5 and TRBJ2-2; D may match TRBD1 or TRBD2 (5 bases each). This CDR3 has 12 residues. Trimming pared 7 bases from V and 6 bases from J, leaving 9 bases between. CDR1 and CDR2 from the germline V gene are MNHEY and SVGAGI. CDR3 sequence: CASTLGPGELFF. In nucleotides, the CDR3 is TGTGCCAGCACGCTGGGACCCGGGGAGCTGTTTTTT.

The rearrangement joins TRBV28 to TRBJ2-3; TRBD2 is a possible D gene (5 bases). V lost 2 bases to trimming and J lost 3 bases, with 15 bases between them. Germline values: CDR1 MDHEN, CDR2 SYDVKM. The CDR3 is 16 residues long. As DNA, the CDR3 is TGTGCCAGCAGTTTAGGGTCCTTTGGACTTACAGATACGCAGTATTTT. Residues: CASSLGSFGLTDTQYF.

The CDR3 loop is CASPGLEAGEQYF. CDR3 in DNA: TGCGCCAGTCCGGGACTAGAAGCCGGTGAGCAGTACTTC. The chain combines TRBV23-1 with TRBJ2-7; 8 bases are a match to TRBD2. TRBV23-1 is sorted into the ORF group, with uncertain function. The CDR3 sequence is 13 residues long. J gave up 7 bases and V 9 bases, and 11 bases lay outside the gene matches.

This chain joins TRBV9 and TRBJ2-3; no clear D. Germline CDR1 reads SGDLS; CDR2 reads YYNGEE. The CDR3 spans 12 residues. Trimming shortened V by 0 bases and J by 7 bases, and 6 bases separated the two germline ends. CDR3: CASSVDANTQYF. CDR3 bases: TGTGCCAGCAGCGTAGACGCAAATACGCAGTATTTT.

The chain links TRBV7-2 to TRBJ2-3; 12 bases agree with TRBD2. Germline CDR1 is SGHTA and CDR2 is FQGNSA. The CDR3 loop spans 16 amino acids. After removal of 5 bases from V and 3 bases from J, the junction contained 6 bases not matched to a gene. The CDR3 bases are TGTGCCAGCAGCCCTAGCGGGGGGGCCAGGACAGATACGCAGTATTTT. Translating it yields CASSPSGGARTDTQYF.